One T cell receptor (beta chain) is described in this entry. There is no known antigen for this receptor. Base qualities are not at hand, and no much larger clone is one base apart. The sample is drawn from a study of blood T cells in healthy people across ages (dated by TCRdb to between 2014 and 2016). Looking at the study overall: In model experiments, roughly one uniquely barcoded TCR beta cDNA molecule per two T cells was captured by template switching. Using the same blood draw, the study looked at two additional independent replicas of 1 million unique cDNA reads for two donors, one aged 18 to 29 and the other aged 80 or older. To avoid experimental bias, donors of different ages were distributed randomly across sequencing lanes. The donors were split into four age groups: young (average around 15 years), middle-aged (roughly 39), aged (roughly 68) and long-lived (over 80). To track age-related changes in TCR beta repertoire diversity, the study relied on deep sequencing normalized with unique cDNA molecular identifiers. What the authors observed across the whole study: Observed TCR beta diversity per million T cells fell roughly linearly with age, and a significant reduction was already apparent by age about 36. Estimates of total diversity from one million sequenced T cells were regarded as lower bounds and underestimates. Observed TCR beta diversity correlated strongly with the percentage of naive T cells measured by flow cytometry. The long-lived group showed more naive CD4+ T cells, fewer expanded clones and increased TCR diversity than the aged group, suggesting age selection. Because profiling used bulk unsorted PBMCs, naive and antigen-experienced compartments could not be compared conclusively. Because donor CMV infection status was unknown, age-related changes in expanded clonotypes were potentially confounded.

The roughly 39 donors, aged about 6 to 100 years, were systemically healthy Caucasian individuals from Russia. Roughly 11 milliliters of peripheral blood were drawn from each donor into EDTA-treated Vacutainer tubes. Ficoll-Paque density-gradient centrifugation was used to isolate PBMCs, with at least 7 million per sample. Trizol reagent was used to extract total RNA from the PBMCs, yielding at least 5 micrograms per sample. The percentages of naive CD45RAhigh/CD27high T cells were determined by flow cytometry on a PBMC aliquot from every donor. The CDR3 goes from the cysteine to the phenylalanine over 15 residues. The only DNA kept is the CDR3, 45 bases in frame from the first base. Cut back by 2 bases and 2 bases, the V and J ends lie 11 bases apart. For CDR1 and CDR2, the germline V gene lists SGHRS and YFSETQ. The library was built by means of 5' RACE. Sequencing relied on an Illumina HiSeq 2500. A second PCR of about 7 to 12 cycles was run with a J-beta primer mix and a sample-barcoded 5' primer. Each TCR beta cDNA molecule received a unique molecular identifier from a template-switch 5' adaptor carrying 12 random nucleotides. Each sample yielded at least 2.5 million CDR3-containing paired-end reads. First-strand cDNA synthesis was performed from all RNA using the Mint cDNA synthesis kit, with priming by a TRBC-specific oligonucleotide. Following uracil-DNA glycosylase treatment, all cDNA underwent a first 18-cycle PCR with the universal primers M1SS and BC2_uni_R. Per the source publication's procedure: Each sample was normalized by randomly selecting 1 million high-quality reads, each carrying a distinct molecular identifier. Instead of being binned into consensus sequences, reads with shared molecular identifiers were discarded. MiTCR, set to a Q25 quality threshold and the strictest error-elimination algorithm, was used for CDR3 identification, clonotype clustering and error correction. Lower-bound total TCR beta diversity was estimated with a nonparametric unseen species model using Euler transformation. TCRdb trimmed the raw reads at Q25, called clones with MiXCR and kept productive beta chains. Under each unique CDR3 protein, matching rows form one entry showing the most common genes and DNA. V and J calls and clone size were set by TCRdb, not the authors. The sample data list about 780,000 distinct CDR3 sequences, and about 46% of these were observed just once. The ten top clones hold roughly 20% of the sample.

The sequence came from an older man in good health. The sequencing input was blood. The chain is made from TRBV5-1 and TRBJ2-1, with TRBD2 perhaps the D gene, on 6 matching bases. This receptor carries the CDR3 CASSFRERPYNEQFF. In nucleotide form, the sequence is TGCGCCAGCAGCTTTCGGGAGAGGCCCTACAATGAGCAGTTCTTC.